The 5 T cell receptor beta chains in this list originate from one sample, sequenced in a study of T cells in Graves' hyperthyroidism and ophthalmopathy. RNA transcripts provided the source from which TCR beta CDR3 regions were amplified. TCR CDR3 underwent first-round RT-PCR with the HTBI primer set. From the multiplex PCR reads, TCRdb called clonotypes with MiXCR, one entry per CDR3 protein. The sample contains about 720,000 distinct CDR3 sequences, around 19% of which appear only once. What was sequenced was blood. Every receptor here comes from a woman aged 45-65 years with Graves' hyperthyroidism that later progressed to Graves' ophthalmopathy.

The sample holds many counts of this clonotype. The genes are TRBV11-2 and TRBJ2-1; D not certain. V was clipped by 2 bases and J by 8 bases, with 7 bases between them. The CDR3 totals 12 residues. In germline, CDR1 is SGHAT, CDR2 FQNNGV. CDR3 in DNA: TGTGCCAGCAGCTTATCCGTCGATGAGCAGTTCTTC. This codes for CASSLSVDEQFF.

This clonotype was observed at least ten times. The rearrangement uses TRBV6-2 or TRBV6-3 and TRBJ1-1; possible D gene TRBD1, 5 bases. CDR3 length: 15 amino acids. The ends were cut back, 7 bases at V and 1 base at J, with 16 bases in the middle. Germline V gene data show CDR1 as MNHEY and CDR2 as SVGEGT. CDR3 sequence (DNA): TGTGCCAGCACTCCAGCGGGGCGGGGGAACACTGAAGCTTTCTTT. Translating gives CASTPAGRGNTEAFF.

J is TRBJ2-5 and V is TRBV9; D gene unclear. Per the germline V gene, CDR1 is SGDLS and CDR2 is YYNGEE. The CDR3 is 18 residues long. V gave up 3 bases and J gave up 4 bases, with 25 bases separating them. The DNA for the CDR3 is TGTGCCAGCAGCGACCCGCGGACCGACATAACGGACGGAGAGACCCAGTACTTC. Protein sequence: CASSDPRTDITDGETQYF.

The V and J genes are TRBV27 and TRBJ2-7; D remains ambiguous. Trimming took 0 bases from V and 2 from J, leaving 11 bases between them. This CDR3 is built from 15 residues. Germline CDR1 and CDR2: MNHEY and SMNVEV (reference sequence). The CDR3 region has the DNA TGTGCCAGCAGTTTATCCCCTTCCTTGACCTACGAGCAGTACTTC. Translating gives CASSLSPSLTYEQYF.

The chain links TRBV19 to TRBJ1-1, with a possible D match to TRBD1 (5 bases). The CDR3 has 13 residues. Germline V gives CDR1 LNHDA, CDR2 SQIVND (reference sequence). V lost 2 bases and J lost 5, with 9 bases in between. In DNA, the CDR3 is TGTGCCAGTAGTATATTAGACAGAACTGAAGCTTTCTTT. Protein sequence: CASSILDRTEAFF.